The 3 T cell receptor beta chains in this list originate from one sample, sequenced in a study of early T cells in non-severe SARS-CoV-2 infection. TCRdb itself ran the 5' RACE reads through MiXCR, one entry per CDR3 protein. The sample holds about 58,000 distinct CDR3 sequences, approximately 11% seen once. Sequencing used whole blood. Every receptor here comes from an adult who was a healthcare worker with PCR-confirmed SARS-CoV-2 infection or an uninfected control (not recorded which).

J is TRBJ2-3 and V is TRBV3-1; 10 positions agree with TRBD2. The germline V gene encodes CDR1 LGHDT and CDR2 YNNKEL (reference sequence). This CDR3 has 15 amino acids. Unmatched junction bases numbered 8, after V lost 4 bases and J lost 7 bases. Here the CDR3 reads CASSRQAGGQNTQYF. The DNA for the CDR3 is TGTGCCAGCAGCCGACAAGCGGGAGGGCAAAATACGCAGTATTTT.

There are many counts of this clonotype. The rearrangement uses TRBV7-9 and TRBJ1-4, with D unclear. Germline CDR1 is SEHNR and CDR2 is FQNEAQ (reference sequence). The CDR3 is 14 residues long. Trimming shortened V by 1 base and J by 8 bases, and 11 bases separated the two germline ends. The CDR3 DNA sequence: TGTGCCAGCAGCTTAGTACAGATGGCGGAAAAACTGTTTTTT. Translation: CASSLVQMAEKLFF.

The table lists this clonotype with a few counts. The chain joins TRBV29-1 to TRBJ2-7; D not certain. Trimming removed 2 bases at V and 0 bases at J, with 8 bases between. CDR3 size: 13 residues. Germline V gene sequence: CDR1 SQVTM, CDR2 ANQGSEA. The CDR3 is CSVELVDSYEQYF. The CDR3 DNA is TGCAGCGTTGAACTGGTCGACTCCTACGAGCAGTACTTC.